These 30 T cell receptor beta chains share one sample of origin, sequenced in a study of vaccination and CD4 T cells after COVID-19. The Oncomine TCR Beta short-read assay was applied to DNA of cultured CD4+ T cells. MiXCR, applied by TCRdb to the PCR reads, yields one record per CDR3 protein. The table has about 15,000 distinct CDR3 sequences, 55% to 75% seen once. Treatment given: roughly 11-day PBMC culture with coronavirus spike peptide pools or control peptides (ViraFEST assay). These receptors lack a known antigen. Material for sequencing was CD4+ T cells from blood, cultured in vitro. Receptors originate from a human donor who had recovered from COVID-19.

The genes are TRBV12-3 or TRBV12-4 and TRBJ2-7; D not resolved. Trimming cost V 0 bases and J 4 bases, with 7 bases left between them. The CDR3 has 13 amino acids. CDR3 loop: CASSLARSYEQYF. The CDR3 bases are TGTGCCAGCAGTTTAGCGCGGTCTTACGAGCAGTACTTC.

This clonotype was found a few times. This chain connects TRBV6-1 to TRBJ1-5; D ambiguous. V was clipped by 1 base and J by 0 bases, with 7 bases between them. The CDR3 totals 15 residues. The germline CDR1 and CDR2 sequences are MNHNS and SASEGT. CDR3 in DNA: TGTGCCAGCAGTGAAGGGATTTATAGCAATCAGCCCCAGCATTTT. Amino acids: CASSEGIYSNQPQHF.

A few counts support this clonotype. This chain joins TRBV21-1 and TRBJ2-1. TRBV21-1 is listed as a pseudogene. The CDR3 is 16 amino acids. Here the CDR3 reads CASSKERKSSYNEQFF. The CDR3 DNA reads as TGTGCCAGCAGCAAGGAGAGGAAGAGCTCCTACAATGAGCAGTTCTTC.

The genes are TRBV28 and TRBJ2-5; D ambiguous. Germline CDR1 is MDHEN and CDR2 is SYDVKM. The CDR3 sequence is 12 residues long. The V end was cut by 4 bases, the J end by 2 bases, with 5 bases between. This CDR3 reads CASSSSQETQYF. The CDR3 DNA is TGTGCCAGCAGTTCTTCTCAAGAGACCCAGTACTTC.

On this clonotype: A junction boundary mismatches the germline segment, possibly from a read error. This chain joins TRBV12-3 or TRBV12-4 and TRBJ1-1; TRBD1 matches at 8 bases. The CDR3 totals 12 residues. The CDR3 protein is CASSLGQGKPFF. The DNA of the CDR3 is TGTGCCAGCAGCTTAGGACAGGGTAAACCTTTCTTT.

The gene calls are TRBV28 and TRBJ1-5; 7 bases agree with TRBD1. The CDR3 length is 15 residues. After removal of 5 bases from V and 0 bases from J, the junction contained 4 bases not matched to a gene. Germline V gives CDR1 MDHEN, CDR2 SYDVKM. This chain's CDR3 is CASSLTGFSNQPQHF. As DNA, the CDR3 is TGTGCCAGCAGTCTGACAGGGTTTAGCAATCAGCCCCAGCATTTT. Full variable domain (rest looked up from reference TRBV28 and TRBJ1-5): DVKVTQSSRYLVKRTGEKVFLECVQDMDHENMFWYRQDPGLGLRLIYFSYDVKMKEKGDIPEGYSVSREKKERFSLILESASTNQTSMYLCASSLTGFSNQPQHFGDGTRLSIL.

This clonotype has a handful of counts. The chain has TRBV20-1 and TRBJ1-5; D gene unclear. This CDR3 is built from 14 residues. The germline V and J ends were trimmed by 3 bases and 2 bases, with 11 bases remaining between them. Germline V CDR1 and CDR2: DFQATT, SNEGSKA (reference sequence). The CDR3 DNA reads as TGCAGTGCTAGTGAAGGACCGGGCAATCAGCCCCAGCATTTT. It encodes CSASEGPGNQPQHF.

CDR3 sequence reads: CASSGGSEETQYF. CDR3 coding DNA: TGTGCCAGCAGTGGCGGGTCGGAAGAGACCCAGTACTTC. V is TRBV6-1 and J is TRBJ2-5; D is perhaps TRBD2 (5 bases). Per the germline V gene, CDR1 is MNHNS and CDR2 is SASEGT. CDR3 size: 13 residues. V gave up 4 bases and J gave up 3 bases, with 9 bases separating them.

The chain combines TRBV10-3 with TRBJ1-2; D might be TRBD1 (5 bases). The V gene's germline CDR1 is ENHRY and CDR2 SYGVKD. The CDR3 covers 14 residues. Trimming pared 2 bases from V and 7 bases from J, leaving 14 bases between. CDR3 loop: CAISEARDGTGYTF. The CDR3 nucleotides are TGTGCCATCAGTGAGGCCCGGGACGGAACTGGCTACACCTTC.

CDR3 sequence reads: CASSTPGQPQHF. The CDR3 region has the DNA TGTGCCAGCAGTACCCCGGGTCAGCCCCAGCATTTT. The V gene is TRBV27, the J gene TRBJ1-5; unclear D gene. Germline CDR1 MNHEY, CDR2 SMNVEV (reference sequence). The V end was cut by 5 bases, the J end by 6 bases, with 8 bases between. This CDR3 contains 12 residues.

V gene TRBV28 combines with J gene TRBJ2-1; 10 positions agree with TRBD2. Germline trimming cut 5 bases from V and 2 bases from J; bases unmatched to any gene: 3. CDR3 length: 15 amino acids. The V gene's germline CDR1 is MDHEN and CDR2 SYDVKM. The DNA for the CDR3 is TGTGCCAGCAGTAGAGCGGGAGGGCCCTACAATGAGCAGTTCTTC. It codes for CASSRAGGPYNEQFF.

This clonotype appeared a few times. V is TRBV2 and J is TRBJ1-5; no clear D gene. CDR1 is SNHLY and CDR2 is FYNNEI in the germline V gene. Trimming left V 6 bases short and J 6 bases short, with 9 bases between. The CDR3 length is 12 residues. CDR3 DNA sequence: TGTGCCAGCAGCAGTGACGCTCAGCCCCAGCATTTT. Protein product: CASSSDAQPQHF.

V gene TRBV6-9 combines with J gene TRBJ2-7; no reliable D call. V gave up 2 bases and J gave up 0 bases, with 20 bases separating them. Germline CDR1 reads MNHGY; CDR2 reads SVAAGI. The CDR3 is made up of 18 amino acids. This chain's CDR3 is CASSYPPFSSDFSYEQYF. For the CDR3, the DNA is TGTGCCAGCAGTTATCCTCCCTTTTCCTCGGATTTCTCCTACGAGCAGTACTTC.

This clonotype was detected only a few times. This chain links TRBV7-6 with TRBJ1-6, with D possibly being TRBD1 (6 bases). V was trimmed by 2 bases and J by 7 bases, leaving 6 bases between them. The CDR3 length is 13 residues. Germline V gene sequence: CDR1 SGHVS, CDR2 FNYEAQ. CDR3 sequence reads: CASSLRGNSPLHF. Here the CDR3 DNA reads TGTGCCAGCAGCTTAAGGGGGAATTCACCCCTCCACTTT.

V is TRBV20-1 and J is TRBJ2-5, with a tentative D call TRBD1 (5 bases). V was cut by 6 bases and J by 5 bases, with 19 bases left in between. Germline CDR1 DFQATT, CDR2 SNEGSKA (reference sequence). This CDR3 is built from 14 residues. The CDR3 DNA reads as TGCAGTGCCCACTTAGAAGGGGTCGGTGAGACCCAGTACTTC. Residues: CSAHLEGVGETQYF.

The gene calls are TRBV7-9 and TRBJ2-3, with 8 bases identical to TRBD2. J gave up 4 bases and V 1 base, and 7 bases lay outside the gene matches. The CDR3 extends over 16 amino acids. Per germline, CDR1 SEHNR and CDR2 FQNEAQ (reference sequence). The chain's CDR3 is CASSLVQWTSSDTQYF. DNA for the CDR3: TGTGCCAGCAGCTTAGTTCAATGGACTAGCTCAGATACGCAGTATTTT.

This clonotype was picked up one time. The chain joins TRBV27 to TRBJ2-5, with TRBD1 matching over 8 bases. From germline, CDR1 is MNHEY and CDR2 SMNVEV (reference sequence). This CDR3 is built from 14 residues. The trim removed 6 bases at V and 4 bases at J, leaving 7 bases unmatched. Written as DNA, the CDR3 is TGTGCCAGCAGACCGACAGGGGCGGGAGAGACCCAGTACTTC. This translates into CASRPTGAGETQYF.

The chain uses TRBV6-1 and TRBJ1-2; 8 bases are a match to TRBD1. Per the germline V gene, CDR1 is MNHNS and CDR2 is SASEGT. CDR3 length: 15 amino acids. V gave up 7 bases and J gave up 4 bases; unmatched junction bases: 11. The DNA for the CDR3 is TGTGCCAGCATCTCAAGAGACAGGGGCCCCTATGGCTACACCTTC. Translated, it gives CASISRDRGPYGYTF.

This clonotype was observed once. V and J are TRBV7-2 and TRBJ2-3; 12 nucleotides align to TRBD2. The CDR3 is made up of 21 amino acids. CDR1 and CDR2 (germline): SGHTA, FQGNSA. The V segment lost 1 base and the J segment 7 bases; nucleotides outside the gene matches: 21. This CDR3 is CASSLVAPGLAGVPLHYTQYF. CDR3 sequence (DNA): TGTGCCAGCAGCTTAGTGGCACCGGGACTAGCGGGCGTGCCCTTACATTATACGCAGTATTTT.

This chain uses TRBV7-6 with TRBJ2-5; 12 bases are shared with TRBD2. The CDR3 totals 14 residues. The J segment lost 4 bases and the V segment lost 6 bases, leaving 3 bases of the junction unmatched. Germline CDR1 and CDR2: SGHVS and FNYEAQ. In nucleotides, the CDR3 is TGTGCCAGCAGATCGGGACTAGCGGGAGAGACCCAGTACTTC. Translation gives CASRSGLAGETQYF.

This clonotype was seen a handful of times. V gene TRBV11-1 combines with J gene TRBJ2-7; D ambiguous. Germline V CDR1 and CDR2: SGHAT, FQDESV (reference sequence). This CDR3 comprises 14 residues. The V gene lost 2 bases and the J gene lost 2 bases, with 10 bases spanning the gap. CDR3 coding DNA: TGTGCCAGCAGCTTACTTGGCAATCCCTACGAGCAGTACTTC. Translated, it gives CASSLLGNPYEQYF.

This clonotype has only a few counts. The chain employs TRBV10-3 and TRBJ1-2; a possible D gene is TRBD1 (6 bases). V was clipped by 4 bases and J by 8 bases, with 11 bases between them. Germline CDR1 and CDR2: ENHRY and SYGVKD. The CDR3 covers 12 residues. The CDR3, as DNA: TGTGCCATCAGTGCAGGGGCGGGGGGCTACACCTTC. Encoded protein: CAISAGAGGYTF.

The chain links TRBV6-2 or TRBV6-3 to TRBJ2-7, with TRBD2 identical over 14 bases. Germline-derived CDR1 and CDR2 are MNHEY and SVGEGT. Losses at the gene ends were 5 bases for V and 7 bases for J; bases not matched to a gene: 4. This CDR3 region has 14 residues. The CDR3 loop is CASSLGTSGREQYF. CDR3 nucleotide sequence: TGTGCCAGCAGTCTCGGGACTAGCGGGAGAGAGCAGTACTTC.

This clonotype has a handful of counts. V and J are TRBV5-1 and TRBJ1-5, with D unresolved. The V end was cut by 2 bases, the J end by 3 bases, with 6 bases between. Germline CDR1 reads SGHRS; CDR2 reads YFSETQ. The CDR3 is 13 residues long. CDR3 DNA: TGCGCCAGCAGCTTCGGTGACAATCAGCCCCAGCATTTT. Its protein product is CASSFGDNQPQHF.

The chain has TRBV6-5 and TRBJ2-7; 7 positions agree with TRBD2. V was pared by 4 bases and J by 0 bases, with 9 bases of the junction left unmatched. The CDR3 contains 16 residues. Germline V lookup: CDR1 MNHEY, CDR2 SVGAGI. The DNA for the CDR3 is TGTGCCAGCAGTTCCCTAGCGGCCCAGAGCTCCTACGAGCAGTACTTC. Amino acid sequence: CASSSLAAQSSYEQYF.

This clonotype was counted a few times. The genes are TRBV27 and TRBJ2-1; D remains ambiguous. This CDR3 region has 14 residues. Trimming removed 6 bases at V and 12 bases at J, with 21 bases between. The germline CDR1 and CDR2 sequences are MNHEY and SMNVEV (reference sequence). The CDR3 here is CASSFRSGMDGQFF. In DNA, the CDR3 is TGTGCCAGCAGCTTCCGGTCTGGGATGGACGGGCAGTTCTTC.

The chain combines TRBV19 with TRBJ1-5; the match to TRBD1 covers 10 bases. Trimming took 5 bases from V and 7 from J; bases not matched to a gene: 14. The CDR3 is 17 amino acids. Per the germline V gene, CDR1 is LNHDA and CDR2 is SQIVND (reference sequence). The DNA for the CDR3 is TGTGCCAGTAGTCCAAGGGGAGTGGGACAGGGGCTACAGCCCCAGCATTTT. Translation gives CASSPRGVGQGLQPQHF.

This chain uses TRBV20-1 with TRBJ2-3; 9 nucleotides align to TRBD1. This CDR3 has 14 amino acids. Per the germline V gene, CDR1 is DFQATT and CDR2 is SNEGSKA (reference sequence). V lost 6 bases and J lost 5; bases outside the gene matches: 9. The CDR3 DNA follows: TGCAGTGCCGTCATCGGGACAGGGAAAGATACGCAGTATTTT. Its protein product is CSAVIGTGKDTQYF.

V usage is TRBV7-9 and J usage is TRBJ2-1, with 12 bases that match TRBD2. The ends lost 4 bases at V and 4 bases at J; junction bases unmatched: 2. Germline V gene lookup returns CDR1 SEHNR and CDR2 FQNEAQ (reference sequence). This CDR3 is 15 amino acids long. CDR3 bases: TGTGCCAGCAGCTCGACTAGCGGGAGATACAATGAGCAGTTCTTC. It translates to CASSSTSGRYNEQFF.

V is TRBV20-1 and J is TRBJ2-7; TRBD2 agrees at 8 bases. V lost 6 bases, J lost 3 bases, and 10 bases stayed unmatched. The CDR3 has 14 amino acids. CDR1 and CDR2 from the germline V gene are DFQATT and SNEGSKA (reference sequence). This CDR3 reads CSAGGGTRHYEQYF. The CDR3, as DNA: TGCAGTGCGGGCGGCGGGACTAGGCACTACGAGCAGTACTTC.